These 26 T cell receptor beta chains came from one sample sequenced in a study of blood T cells in healthy people across ages. A J-beta primer mix and a sample-barcoded 5' primer were used in a second PCR of roughly 6 to 11 cycles. TCRdb passed the 5' RACE reads through MiXCR, listing each CDR3 protein once. The table lists around 1,900,000 distinct CDR3 sequences, 30% to 40% of them singletons, with 23% in the top ten. Sequencing was carried out using blood. The receptor source for this set is a human donor in good health.

In its sample, this clonotype was seen many times. This sequence joins TRBV7-9 and TRBJ2-7; 9 bases match TRBD1. V shed 8 bases, J shed 5 bases, and the junction held 13 bases outside the gene matches. Germline CDR1 SEHNR, CDR2 FQNEAQ (reference sequence). This CDR3 comprises 15 residues. The CDR3, as DNA: TGTGCCAGCTCTCCACTAGGACAGGGGCTTAACGAGCAGTACTTC. Protein product: CASSPLGQGLNEQYF.

The chain joins TRBV28 to TRBJ2-3; D ambiguous. Germline CDR1 is MDHEN and CDR2 is SYDVKM. V was pared by 6 bases and J by 4 bases, with 14 bases between. This CDR3 is 14 amino acids long. CDR3 in DNA: TGTGCCAGCAGGTCAATGGGCTACCCAGATACGCAGTATTTT. Protein product: CASRSMGYPDTQYF.

The rearrangement links TRBV20-1 to TRBJ2-3, with 7 bases lining up with TRBD2. This CDR3 is 15 amino acids long. The trim removed 0 bases at V and 5 bases at J, leaving 8 bases unmatched. The germline V gene encodes CDR1 DFQATT and CDR2 SNEGSKA (reference sequence). CDR3 DNA sequence: TGCAGTGCTAGAGATTCCTCGACGGGGGGAGATACGCAGTATTTT. Its protein is CSARDSSTGGDTQYF.

The chain recombines TRBV6-2 or TRBV6-3 with TRBJ2-7, with D possibly called TRBD1 or TRBD2 (5 bases each). Germline V gene lookup returns CDR1 MNHEY and CDR2 SVGEGT. V lost 2 bases, J lost 4 bases, and 12 bases lay in between. This CDR3 contains 14 residues. CDR3 residues: CASSYPGRPYEQYF. The CDR3 DNA reads TGTGCCAGCAGTTACCCGGGACGGCCTTACGAGCAGTACTTC.

A few counts support this clonotype. This chain links TRBV20-1 with TRBJ1-1; D uncertain. Trimming took 7 bases from V and 7 from J, leaving 10 bases between them. Germline CDR1 reads DFQATT; CDR2 reads SNEGSKA (reference sequence). The length of the CDR3 is 10 residues. In DNA form, the CDR3 reads TGCAGTGTAGGCAGCTTTGAAGCTTTCTTT. Protein sequence: CSVGSFEAFF.

The chain carries TRBV4-3 and TRBJ1-2; TRBD1 might be the D (5 bases). The V gene lost 0 bases and the J gene lost 10 bases, with 15 bases spanning the gap. The CDR3 loop spans 14 amino acids. In germline, CDR1 is LGHNA, CDR2 YSLEER. As DNA, the CDR3 is TGCGCCAGCAGCCAAGATGGCTTTCGACAGTACTACACCTTC. Protein sequence: CASSQDGFRQYYTF.

Ten or more counts support this clonotype. V usage is TRBV28 and J usage is TRBJ2-7; the D gene is possibly TRBD1 (6 bases). The V gene lost 6 bases and the J gene lost 3 bases, with 15 bases spanning the gap. There are 14 residues in the CDR3. The germline V gene has CDR1 MDHEN and CDR2 SYDVKM. The chain's CDR3 is CASSLDGGIYEQYF. The CDR3 DNA follows: TGTGCCAGCAGCTTAGATGGGGGCATCTACGAGCAGTACTTC.

The V gene is TRBV6-1, the J gene TRBJ1-2; D ambiguous. The CDR3 covers 12 residues. V lost 2 bases, J lost 4 bases, and 5 bases lay in between. Per germline, CDR1 MNHNS and CDR2 SASEGT. As DNA, the CDR3 is TGTGCCAGCAGTGAATACCTCTATGGCTACACCTTC. Its protein product is CASSEYLYGYTF.

This chain links TRBV6-1 with TRBJ2-7, with a weak D call TRBD1 (8 bases). Germline V lookup: CDR1 MNHNS, CDR2 SASEGT. The germline V and J ends were trimmed by 6 bases and 2 bases, with 17 bases remaining between them. The CDR3 extends over 15 amino acids. This CDR3 is CASRQGEGVTYEQYF. The DNA of the CDR3 is TGTGCCAGCAGACAGGGGGAGGGGGTAACCTACGAGCAGTACTTC.

This CDR3 reads CASSLGQGPNTQYF. Here the CDR3 DNA reads TGCGCCAGCAGCCTGGGACAGGGGCCTAATACGCAGTATTTT. This rearrangement joins TRBV5-1 to TRBJ2-3, with 10 nucleotides matching TRBD1. V was clipped by 4 bases and J by 7 bases; unmatched bases: 6. Germline CDR1 SGHRS, CDR2 YFSETQ. This CDR3 is 14 amino acids long.

The V and J genes are TRBV7-9 and TRBJ2-4, with 9 bases identical to TRBD1. The CDR3 spans 14 residues. V shed 3 bases and J 6 bases; nucleotides not matched to a gene: 3. Germline values: CDR1 SEHNR, CDR2 FQNEAQ (reference sequence). This chain's CDR3 is CASSLGQGVNIQYF. CDR3 sequence (DNA): TGTGCCAGCAGCTTGGGACAGGGAGTAAACATTCAGTACTTC.

This clonotype was observed a few times. A read error may produce the germline difference seen at one junction end. V usage is TRBV29-1 and J usage is TRBJ2-3, with TRBD2 identical over 7 bases. Per the germline V gene, CDR1 is SQVTM and CDR2 is ANQGSEA. This CDR3 region has 13 residues. CDR3 protein: CSAEDLSGGTQYF. CDR3 coding DNA: TGCAGCGCTGAAGATCTTTCGGGGGGTACGCAGTATTTT.

The V and J genes are TRBV7-9 and TRBJ1-1; the D gene is possibly TRBD1 (5 bases). The CDR3 length is 15 residues. Per germline, CDR1 SEHNR and CDR2 FQNEAQ (reference sequence). The V gene lost 2 bases and the J gene lost 0 bases, with 10 bases spanning the gap. Here the CDR3 DNA reads TGTGCCAGCAGCTTATTGGGACGCTTGAACACTGAAGCTTTCTTT. It specifies CASSLLGRLNTEAFF. Complete variable domain (other parts from reference TRBV7-9 and TRBJ1-1): DTGVSQNPRHKITKRGQNVTFRCDPISEHNRLYWYRQTLGQGPEFLTYFQNEAQLEKSRLLSDRFSAERPKGSFSTLEIQRTEQGDSAMYLCASSLLGRLNTEAFFGQGTRLTVV.

About this clonotype: A read error may produce the germline difference seen at one junction end. The rearrangement links TRBV13 to TRBJ1-2, with 12 bases fitting TRBD1. Looked up from germline, CDR1 is PRHDT and CDR2 is FYEKMQ (reference sequence). The CDR3 consists of 16 residues. This CDR3 is CACSFIGTGGLSGYTF. The CDR3 nucleotides read TGTGCCTGCAGCTTTATTGGGACAGGGGGCCTCAGTGGCTACACCTTC.

This clonotype was seen a handful of times. The chain joins TRBV25-1 to TRBJ1-6; the D is unclear. The germline gives CDR1 MGHDK, CDR2 SYGVNS. The CDR3 contains 12 residues. With 1 base removed from V and 10 bases from J, the gap between germline ends came to 5 bases. CDR3 region: CASSEFGSPLHF. CDR3 nucleotide sequence: TGTGCCAGCAGTGAATTTGGGTCACCCCTCCACTTT. Looking up the rest from reference TRBV25-1 and TRBJ1-6 gives the full variable domain: EADIYQTPRYLVIGTGKKITLECSQTMGHDKMYWYQQDPGMELHLIHYSYGVNSTEKGDLSSESTVSRIRTEHFPLTLESARPSHTSQYLCASSEFGSPLHFGNGTRLTVT.

This rearrangement joins TRBV7-3 to TRBJ2-3; 13 bases fit TRBD2. Germline V gives CDR1 SGHTA, CDR2 FQGTGA. J lost 14 bases, V lost 7 bases, and 12 bases had no gene match. This CDR3 comprises 14 residues. The CDR3 DNA sequence: TGTGCCAGCAACCAAGGGACTAGCGGGACTATGGCGTATTTT. It codes for CASNQGTSGTMAYF.

This clonotype was detected a few times. The chain recombines TRBV7-9 with TRBJ2-4; D assignment may be TRBD1 or TRBD2 (5 bases each). The better agreement between TRBJ2-7 and the DNA end casts doubt on the J call. Per germline, CDR1 SEHNR and CDR2 FQNEAQ (reference sequence). This CDR3 has 17 amino acids. This chain's CDR3 is CASSGPLPGQGAYEQYF. The CDR3 region has the DNA TGTGCCAGCAGCGGACCCCTCCCGGGGCAGGGAGCCTACGAGCAGTACTTC.

The chain carries TRBV6-5 and TRBJ1-4; D gene ambiguous. Germline V lookup: CDR1 MNHEY, CDR2 SVGAGI. The CDR3 sequence is 14 residues long. Trimming cost V 1 base and J 8 bases, with 11 bases left between them. The CDR3 spells CASSYLGPSEKLFF. DNA of the CDR3: TGTGCCAGCAGTTACTTAGGACCGAGCGAAAAACTGTTTTTT.

The chain is built from TRBV12-3 or TRBV12-4 and TRBJ1-5; tentative D call: TRBD1 (6 bases). V dropped 5 bases and J dropped 0 bases, with 14 bases sitting between them. The CDR3 runs 16 residues. CDR3 coding DNA: TGTGCCAGCAGTCAAGGGACACTGGTTAGCAATCAGCCCCAGCATTTT. It specifies CASSQGTLVSNQPQHF.

This clonotype has a handful of counts. This chain connects TRBV10-3 to TRBJ2-5; 9 bases fit TRBD1. The CDR3 covers 13 residues. Germline trimming cut 6 bases from V and 3 bases from J; bases unmatched to any gene: 2. CDR1 is ENHRY, CDR2 SYGVKD, per germline. CDR3 DNA sequence: TGTGCCATCAGACAGGGGGCGGAAGAGACCCAGTACTTC. This encodes CAIRQGAEETQYF.

About this clonotype: A junction boundary mismatches the germline segment, possibly from a read error. This chain joins TRBV5-1 and TRBJ2-1; the D is unclear. CDR3 length equals 14 residues. Germline V lookup: CDR1 SGHRS, CDR2 YFSETQ. The CDR3 loop reads CTSSFATAYNEQFF. DNA of the CDR3: TGCACCAGCAGCTTCGCAACAGCTTACAATGAGCAGTTCTTC.

This clonotype was detected only a few times. The rearrangement uses TRBV7-6 and TRBJ2-4, with 9 bases identical to TRBD1. The J call could be wrong; TRBJ2-7 is a better fit for the DNA end. This CDR3 has 14 residues. CDR1 is SGHVS and CDR2 is FNYEAQ in the germline V gene. The chain's CDR3 is CASSPQGQGGEQYF. CDR3 in DNA: TGTGCCAGCAGCCCGCAGGGACAGGGTGGCGAGCAGTACTTC.

This sequence joins TRBV20-1 and TRBJ2-3; 14 bases are shared with TRBD2. This CDR3 has 16 residues. In germline, CDR1 is DFQATT, CDR2 SNEGSKA (reference sequence). V lost 3 bases and J lost 2; bases outside the gene matches: 4. CDR3: CSASGTSGGTTDTQYF. DNA for the CDR3: TGCAGTGCTAGTGGGACTAGCGGGGGAACCACAGATACGCAGTATTTT.

The rearrangement links TRBV11-2 to TRBJ2-7; D not resolved. Germline-derived CDR1 and CDR2 are SGHAT and FQNNGV. V gave up 2 bases and J gave up 0 bases, with 11 bases separating them. The CDR3 runs to 15 residues. CDR3 residues: CASSLFSRSSYEQYF. CDR3 nucleotides: TGTGCCAGCAGCTTATTCTCCAGGAGCTCCTACGAGCAGTACTTC.

V gene TRBV18 combines with J gene TRBJ2-4, with D tentatively TRBD1 or TRBD2 (5 bases each). Judging by the DNA end, TRBJ2-7 fits better; the J call may be wrong. Germline CDR1 is KGHSH and CDR2 is LQKENI. There are 19 residues in the CDR3. As DNA, the CDR3 is TGTGCCAGCTCACCACCGGGCGGTAATCCAGGGAGTCTTTCCTACGAGCAGTACTTC. Protein product: CASSPPGGNPGSLSYEQYF.

This clonotype was counted only a few times. V usage is TRBV29-1 and J usage is TRBJ2-3; 14 bases are shared with TRBD2. Germline lookup yields CDR1 SQVTM and CDR2 ANQGSEA. This CDR3 has 15 residues. V gave up 7 bases and J gave up 5 bases; unmatched junction bases: 8. CDR3 region: CSGGTSGGLGDTQYF. DNA of the CDR3: TGCAGCGGTGGGACTAGCGGGGGTTTAGGAGATACGCAGTATTTT.